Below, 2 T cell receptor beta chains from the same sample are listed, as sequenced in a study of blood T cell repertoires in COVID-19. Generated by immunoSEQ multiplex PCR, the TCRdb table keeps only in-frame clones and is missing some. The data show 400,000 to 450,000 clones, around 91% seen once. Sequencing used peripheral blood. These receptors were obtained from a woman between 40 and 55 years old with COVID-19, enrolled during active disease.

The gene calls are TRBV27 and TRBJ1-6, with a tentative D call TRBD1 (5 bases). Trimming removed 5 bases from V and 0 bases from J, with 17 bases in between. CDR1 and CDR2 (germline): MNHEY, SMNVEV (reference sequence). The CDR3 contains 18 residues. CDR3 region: CASSISLQQDSYNSPLHF. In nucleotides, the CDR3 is TGTGCCAGCAGTATCTCCCTCCAACAGGACTCCTATAATTCACCCCTCCACTTT.

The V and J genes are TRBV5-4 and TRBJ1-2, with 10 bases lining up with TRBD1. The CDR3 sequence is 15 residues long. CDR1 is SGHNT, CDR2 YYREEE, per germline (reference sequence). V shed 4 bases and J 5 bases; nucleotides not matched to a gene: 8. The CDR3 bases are TGTGCCAGCAGCCAGGGACAGGGGAACCGTTATGGCTACACCTTC. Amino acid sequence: CASSQGQGNRYGYTF. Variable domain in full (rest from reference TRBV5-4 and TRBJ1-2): ETGVTQSPTHLIKTRGQQVTLRCSSQSGHNTVSWYQQALGQGPQFIFQYYREEENGRGNFPPRFSGLQFPNYSSELNVNALELDDSALYLCASSQGQGNRYGYTFGSGTRLTVV.